This TCR beta chain was profiled in a study of T cell repertoires in cytomegalovirus infection. Study-wide findings and caveats: HLA-C-restricted CMV-specific TCR beta clonotypes prevailed in the ex vivo response. Based on cumulative public TCR beta family frequency, carriers of CMV plus the relevant HLA were identified.

One entry per CDR3 protein results from TCRdb running MiXCR on the reads. The data show hundreds of thousands of distinct CDR3 sequences, about 33% seen once. A note on this clonotype: The antigen is unknown.

This specimen was cultured CD8+ T cells from PBMCs, taken from culture after CMV antigen stimulation. The sequence derives from a human donor in good health (CMV status not recorded). Some clones in this sample may be carry-over from other donors' samples.

The DNA of the CDR3 is TGTGCCAGCAGTTCCAGGACAGGGTGGCAGTTCTTC. Translation: CASSSRTGWQFF. This chain joins TRBV28 and TRBJ2-1, with 8 nucleotides matching TRBD1. The ends lost 4 bases at V and 12 bases at J; junction bases unmatched: 5. The CDR3 is made up of 12 amino acids. CDR1 is MDHEN and CDR2 is SYDVKM in the germline V gene.